The source of this TCR beta chain is a study of T cell clones after liver transplantation. Study context: A pre-transplant mixed lymphocyte reaction with TCRbeta sequencing defined graft-donor-reactive clones followed in post-transplant blood. Samples came pre-transplant, pre-randomization before withdrawal, and post-randomization after withdrawal ended.

Germline V gene sequence: CDR1 SGHKS, CDR2 YYEKEE (reference sequence). V shed 2 bases, J shed 0 bases, and the junction held 7 bases outside the gene matches. The CDR3 length is 16 residues. TCRdb's copy holds only in-frame clones and misses some; the assay was immunoSEQ multiplex PCR. The profile covers some 70,000 clones, with roughly nine tenths appearing a single time and roughly 3% taken by the ten largest. This specimen was CD4+ T cells from blood, taken before liver transplant. The chain joins TRBV5-5 to TRBJ2-7; 8 bases map to TRBD1. The source is a human donor who received a liver transplant. For the CDR3, the DNA is TGTGCCAGCAGCTTTTCTCCTCAGGGGGCCTCCTACGAGCAGTACTTC. Residues: CASSFSPQGASYEQYF.